These T cell receptor beta chains were read from a single sample in a study of technical replicates of blood from a handful of donors. Libraries were prepared by immunoSEQ multiplex PCR; TCRdb keeps only in-frame clonotypes and omits some of them. The table lists around 95,000 clones, about 94% of them singletons. The sample consisted of T cells isolated from PBMCs. All receptors derive from a human donor in good health. CDR3s leave out the opening cysteine and the closing phenylalanine or tryptophan. The size of a clone is reported for some rows only, either as once, few or many, or as a class for expanded clones.

abundance: NA
v_gene: TRBV6-1
CDR3aa: ASSEAFWGREKLF

abundance: NA
v_gene: TRBV2
CDR3aa: ASSGEGQGASKYPPTYEQY

abundance: NA
v_gene: TRBV5-1
CDR3aa: ASSLEEVSYT

abundance: NA
v_gene: TRBV28
CDR3aa: ASAGGAPYEQY

abundance: NA
v_gene: TRBV27
CDR3aa: ASTRSGDRGREQY

abundance: NA
v_gene: TRBV7-9
CDR3aa: ASSNGQSYGYT

abundance: NA
v_gene: TRBV4-1
CDR3aa: ASSQDRAYEQY

abundance: NA
v_gene: TRBV27
CDR3aa: ANTPGLAGHNNEQF

abundance: NA
v_gene: TRBV6-5
CDR3aa: ASSYSILAGREQY

abundance: NA
v_gene: TRBV11-2
CDR3aa: ASSLGGPNTGELF

abundance: NA
v_gene: TRBV7-3
CDR3aa: ASSFDPGETQY

abundance: NA
v_gene: TRBV5-4
CDR3aa: ASSPSGTRRETQY

abundance: NA
v_gene: TRBV11-2
CDR3aa: ASTTVTADEQF

abundance: NA
v_gene: TRBV10-2
CDR3aa: ASSTGPRYNEQF

abundance: NA
v_gene: TRBV5-1
CDR3aa: ASSLELQGNYGYT

abundance: NA
v_gene: TRBV4-1
CDR3aa: ASSQAAGTSTGELF

abundance: NA
v_gene: TRBV9
CDR3aa: ASSARTGRHEQF

abundance: NA
v_gene: TRBV7-9
CDR3aa: ASSLYPNEQF

abundance: NA
v_gene: TRBV13
CDR3aa: ASSTSLAGNTIY

abundance: once
v_gene: TRBV29-1
CDR3aa: SVVTGGDYGYT

abundance: NA
v_gene: TRBV6-4
CDR3aa: ASSEGTSGRSTYNEQF

abundance: once
v_gene: TRBV6-5
CDR3aa: ASSLQATNEKLF

abundance: NA
v_gene: TRBV5-1
CDR3aa: ASSFQTGIEQY

abundance: NA
v_gene: TRBV28
CDR3aa: ASIEVLGLAGYEQY

abundance: once
v_gene: TRBV7-9
CDR3aa: ASSLGGDGRITGELF

abundance: NA
v_gene: TRBV6-5
CDR3aa: ASSTPSGDTIY

abundance: NA
v_gene: TRBV7-9
CDR3aa: ASSPTNRVEYEQY

abundance: NA
v_gene: TRBV6-1
CDR3aa: ASRVGVVTEAF

abundance: NA
v_gene: TRBV18
CDR3aa: ASSTGWGQETQY

abundance: NA
v_gene: TRBV4-2
CDR3aa: ASSQDFPSSDTQY

abundance: NA
v_gene: TRBV15
CDR3aa: ATSRDWLGQARSNQPQH

abundance: NA
v_gene: TRBV10-3
CDR3aa: AIRLPSGSNEQF

abundance: once
v_gene: TRBV11-2
CDR3aa: ASSLTRASGSQETQY

abundance: NA
v_gene: TRBV28
CDR3aa: ASSPSLAGVGNEQF

abundance: NA
v_gene: TRBV11-3
CDR3aa: ASSLLGASSPEAF

abundance: NA
v_gene: TRBV19
CDR3aa: ASSSASGIKAF

abundance: NA
v_gene: TRBV6-4
CDR3aa: ASSDWGGTDTDTQY

abundance: NA
v_gene: TRBV18
CDR3aa: ASSLSGVDQPQH

abundance: NA
v_gene: TRBV2
CDR3aa: ASSEQGGFSNQPQH

abundance: NA
v_gene: TRBV10-2
CDR3aa: ASSRRREETQY

abundance: NA
v_gene: TRBV27
CDR3aa: ASAMGGGLNEQF

abundance: NA
v_gene: TRBV5-4
CDR3aa: ASSLDAGPTEAF

abundance: NA
v_gene: TRBV10-1
CDR3aa: ASSEFSSGQETQY

abundance: NA
v_gene: TRBV11-3
CDR3aa: ASSSTGEDEQF

abundance: NA
v_gene: TRBV27
CDR3aa: ASSPRRQGTNTEAF

abundance: once
v_gene: TRBV4-1
CDR3aa: ASSLGTGSNEQF

abundance: NA
v_gene: TRBV7-9
CDR3aa: ASSLGQMASGRGWNEQF